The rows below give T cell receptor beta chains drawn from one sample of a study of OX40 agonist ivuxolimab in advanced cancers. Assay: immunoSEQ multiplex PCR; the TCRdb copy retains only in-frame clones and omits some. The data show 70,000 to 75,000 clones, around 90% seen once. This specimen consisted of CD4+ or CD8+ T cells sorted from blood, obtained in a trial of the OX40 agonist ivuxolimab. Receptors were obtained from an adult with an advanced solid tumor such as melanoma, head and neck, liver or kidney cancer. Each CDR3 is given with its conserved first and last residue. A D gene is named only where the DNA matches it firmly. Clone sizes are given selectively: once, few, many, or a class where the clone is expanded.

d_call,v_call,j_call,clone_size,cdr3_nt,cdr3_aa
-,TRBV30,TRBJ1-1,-,TGTGCCTGGAGTGTAGACAGGATCAACACTGAAGCTTTCTTT,CAWSVDRINTEAFF
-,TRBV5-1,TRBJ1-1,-,TGCGCCACCCGAAAGGCCGTCGCCCCGAACACTGAAGCTTTCTTT,CATRKAVAPNTEAFF
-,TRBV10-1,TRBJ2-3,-,TGCGCCAGCAGTGACCGGGGGAGAAGCACAGATACGCAGTATTTT,CASSDRGRSTDTQYF
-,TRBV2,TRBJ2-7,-,TGTGCCAGCAAAGGACAGTGGAGCTCCTACGAGCAGTACTTC,CASKGQWSSYEQYF
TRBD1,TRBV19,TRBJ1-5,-,TGTGCCAGTAGCAGACAGGGTGGACAGCCCCAGCATTTT,CASSRQGGQPQHF
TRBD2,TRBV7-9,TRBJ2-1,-,TGTGCCAGCAGCTTCACTCCCCTTAGCGGGAGGGCCTGGGAGCAGTTCTTC,CASSFTPLSGRAWEQFF
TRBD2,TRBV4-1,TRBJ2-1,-,TGCGCCAGCAGTCCCTTAGCGGGAGTCGGAGTTAGGGGTCAAAACAATGAGCAGTTCTTC,CASSPLAGVGVRGQNNEQFF
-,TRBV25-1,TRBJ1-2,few,TGTGCCAGCGGACGGACATGGGGCGGCTACACCTTC,CASGRTWGGYTF
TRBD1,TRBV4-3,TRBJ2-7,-,TGCGCCAGCAGCCAAGATTTCCGCAGGGGGCTCCCCTACGAGCAGTACTTC,CASSQDFRRGLPYEQYF
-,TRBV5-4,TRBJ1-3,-,TGTGCCAGCAGCTTTGTAGGAAACACCATATATTTT,CASSFVGNTIYF
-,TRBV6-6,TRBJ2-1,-,TGTGCCAGCAGTTACAGGGGACAAGGAAGCTACAATGAGCAGTTCTTC,CASSYRGQGSYNEQFF
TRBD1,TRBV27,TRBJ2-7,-,TGTGCCAGCAGTTTATCCCGGACAGGGGAAAGCTACGAGCAGTACTTC,CASSLSRTGESYEQYF
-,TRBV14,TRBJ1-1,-,TGTGCCAGCAGCCAACAGGTCGGCACTGAAGCTTTCTTT,CASSQQVGTEAFF
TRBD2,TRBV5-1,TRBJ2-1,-,TGCGCCAGCAGCTTCGCGGCGGGAGAGGAGTATGAGCAGTTCTTC,CASSFAAGEEYEQFF
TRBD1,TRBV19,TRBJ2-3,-,TGTGCCAGTAGTATCCGCAGGGGGCAGGCAGATACGCAGTATTTT,CASSIRRGQADTQYF
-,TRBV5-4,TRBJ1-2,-,TGTGCCAGCGCGCCAGGAAAGACCTATGGCTACACCTTC,CASAPGKTYGYTF
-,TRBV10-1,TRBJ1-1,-,TGCGCCAGCAGTGAGGACCCGGCTGGGGCTGAAGCTTTCTTT,CASSEDPAGAEAFF
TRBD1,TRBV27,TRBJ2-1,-,TGTGCCAGCAGTCCACGGACAGGGCTAAATGAGCAGTTCTTC,CASSPRTGLNEQFF
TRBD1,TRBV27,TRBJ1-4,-,TGTGCCAGCAGTTTAACGAATCAGGGGGCAGGGGAAAAACTGTTTTTT,CASSLTNQGAGEKLFF
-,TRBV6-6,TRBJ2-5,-,TGTGCCAGCAGAGAACCGGGAGAGACCCAGTACTTC,CASREPGETQYF
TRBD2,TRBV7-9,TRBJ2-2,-,TGTGCCAGCAGACGACTAGCGGGATTCGGCACCGGGGAGCTGTTTTTT,CASRRLAGFGTGELFF
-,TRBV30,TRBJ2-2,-,TGTGCCTGGAGTGTGATGGAGGACACCGGGGAGCTGTTTTTT,CAWSVMEDTGELFF
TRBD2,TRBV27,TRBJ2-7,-,TGTGCCAGCAAAGGACTAGCGGGAGGTCTGTACGAGCAGTACTTC,CASKGLAGGLYEQYF
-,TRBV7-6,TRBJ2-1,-,TGTGCCAGCAGCTCTACCGGGAGAAATGAGCAGTTCTTC,CASSSTGRNEQFF
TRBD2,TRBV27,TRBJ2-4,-,TGTGCCAGCAGGGTGGGGGCTAGCGGGACTGGCATTCAGTACTTC,CASRVGASGTGIQYF
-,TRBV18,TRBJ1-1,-,TGTGCCAGCTCACCCCCGTCCGGGGTTGAAGCTTTCTTT,CASSPPSGVEAFF
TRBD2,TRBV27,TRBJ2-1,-,TGTGCCAGCTCCCGAGCGGGAGGCACCTACAATGAGCAGTTCTTC,CASSRAGGTYNEQFF
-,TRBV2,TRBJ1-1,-,TGTGCCAGCAGTGAAGCCAGGGAGGACACTGAAGCTTTCTTT,CASSEAREDTEAFF
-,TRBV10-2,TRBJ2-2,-,TGCGCCAGCAGTGAAGGACCCGACAGGTCGGCCGGGGAGCTGTTTTTT,CASSEGPDRSAGELFF
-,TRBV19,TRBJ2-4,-,TGTGCCAGTAGTATTAGGGTAGGGTCGGACAAAAACATTCAGTACTTC,CASSIRVGSDKNIQYF
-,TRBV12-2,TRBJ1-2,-,TGTGCAAGTCGCTTGAGACGAATCCCTAACTATGGCTACACCTTC,CASRLRRIPNYGYTF
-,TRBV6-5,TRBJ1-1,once,TGTGCCAGCAGTTACTTATCGGCAGGGGAGAACACTGAAGCTTTCTTT,CASSYLSAGENTEAFF
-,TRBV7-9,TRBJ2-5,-,TGTGCCAGCAGCCCTCCTAGGACTACATCGCAAGAGACCCAGTACTTC,CASSPPRTTSQETQYF